This section outlines one T cell receptor (beta chain) sequence together with its context. Its antigen is still unknown. No clone much larger than this one lies a single base away; base qualities are absent. The germline ends are 18 bases apart after V is trimmed by 2 bases and J by 13 bases. The CDR3 covers 14 residues, taking in both the cysteine and the phenylalanine. Here the CDR3 DNA is all that survives: 42 bases in frame from base 1. The germline V gene (reference sequence) provides CDR1 LNHDA and CDR2 SQIVND. The trial excluded patients who had a history of autoimmune disease or were on systemic immunosuppression. In every dose cohort, peripheral blood was drawn for TCR sequencing at baseline, cycle 4 day 1, and cycle 7 day 1. The samples were drawn from a first-in-human, open-label, multicenter phase I dose-escalation trial of ivuxolimab. The trial enrolled adults with locally advanced or metastatic head and neck squamous cell, hepatocellular, melanoma or renal cell carcinoma. Before TCR sequencing, CD4+ T cells and CD8+ T cells were sorted from peripheral blood as separate populations.

These data belong to a study of OX40 agonist ivuxolimab in advanced cancers. Regarding the study in general: Ivuxolimab was a fully human IgG2 agonistic monoclonal antibody targeting the costimulatory receptor OX40 (CD134). Intravenous ivuxolimab was administered to patients every 2 weeks at six dose levels: 0.01, 0.1, 0.3, 1.5, 3 and 10 mg/kg. Of the 52 patients in dose escalation, about 20 had hepatocellular carcinoma, some 15 had melanoma, 9 had renal cell carcinoma and 9 had head and neck cancer. A male proportion of roughly 80% and a mean age of around 60 years, ranging from about 23 to 90, were recorded for the dose-escalation cohort. Prior anti-PD-1, anti-PD-L1 or anti-CTLA-4 therapy was permitted, and about two fifths of dose-escalation patients had received checkpoint inhibitors. Partial responses occurred in three dose-escalation patients: two with cutaneous melanoma and one with hepatocellular carcinoma. The point of sequencing TCRbeta in the periphery was to test whether ivuxolimab changed TCR sequence diversity and drove clonal T-cell expansion. The paper describes the monotherapy dose-escalation part (N ≈ 52 patients) of the phase I trial of ivuxolimab. Overall results and qualifications from the work: Partial responders in the 0.1-3.0 mg/kg groups had among the lowest normalized peripheral clonal expansion, especially among CD8+ T cells. Clonal expansion of both CD4+ and CD8+ blood T cells was observed from baseline to week 6 at doses 0.1 to 3.0 mg/kg. The antigen specificity of the clonally expanded peripheral T cells was not determined. Low levels of normalized T-cell clonal expansion were also seen in some patients who did not respond. After ivuxolimab, more expanded clones were found on average in CD8+ T cells than in CD4+ T cells.

Genomic DNA was isolated from the sorted cells so that the TCRbeta CDR3 region could be sequenced. TCRbeta CDR3 regions were sequenced using the immunoSEQ Assay. Here the immuneACCESS table is served through TCRdb, limited to in-frame sequences with V and J called. Missing clones are a known gap in these copies; in checked studies unresolved V genes cover under half, and the rest lacks a known reason. This sample has some 58,000 clones in its table, and less than 90% of those were observed once. The ten largest clones capture about 0.8% of the sample. The chain was built from TRBV19 and TRBJ2-1; the D gene is possibly TRBD2, with 7 bases matching. Sequences were derived from CD4+ or CD8+ T cells sorted from blood, sampled in a trial of the OX40 agonist ivuxolimab. This TCR came from an adult with an advanced solid tumor such as melanoma, head and neck, liver or kidney cancer. The nucleotide sequence is given as TGTGCCAGTAGTATACTAAGAGGGGGGGCTGAACAGTTCTTC. Translated, it gives CASSILRGGAEQFF.